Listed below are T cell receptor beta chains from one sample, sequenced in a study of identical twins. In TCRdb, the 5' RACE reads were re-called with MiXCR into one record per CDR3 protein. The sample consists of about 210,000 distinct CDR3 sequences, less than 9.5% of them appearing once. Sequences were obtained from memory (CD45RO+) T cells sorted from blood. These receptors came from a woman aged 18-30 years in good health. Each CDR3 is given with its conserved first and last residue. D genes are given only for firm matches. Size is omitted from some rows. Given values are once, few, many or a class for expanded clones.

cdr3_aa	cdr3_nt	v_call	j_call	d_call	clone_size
CASSQAISGELFF	TGCGCCAGCAGCCAAGCGATCAGCGGGGAGCTGTTTTTT	TRBV4-3	TRBJ2-2	NA	NA
CASSLAGSGGGELFF	TGCGCCAGCAGCTTGGCCGGTAGCGGCGGCGGGGAGCTGTTTTTT	TRBV5-1	TRBJ2-2	NA	few
CASSSGTSGGGGAGELFF	TGTGCCAGCAGCTCCGGGACTAGCGGGGGGGGAGGTGCCGGGGAGCTGTTTTTT	TRBV6-1	TRBJ2-2	TRBD2	NA
CAISDKGNGANVLTF	TGTGCCATCAGTGATAAGGGGAACGGGGCCAACGTCCTGACTTTC	TRBV10-3	TRBJ2-6	NA	NA
CASSLVGTSGADTQYF	TGTGCCAGCAGCTTAGTGGGGACTAGCGGGGCAGATACGCAGTATTTT	TRBV7-6	TRBJ2-3	TRBD2	few
CSARPPWGLDNEQFF	TGCAGTGCTCGTCCGCCGTGGGGCCTCGACAATGAGCAGTTCTTC	TRBV20-1	TRBJ2-1	NA	NA
CASSLTVNLAKNIQYF	TGTGCCAGCAGTTTGACAGTTAATCTAGCCAAAAACATTCAGTACTTC	TRBV12-3/TRBV12-4	TRBJ2-4	NA	few
CASSGGGYGYTF	TGCGCCAGCAGCGGCGGGGGCTATGGCTACACCTTC	TRBV5-1	TRBJ1-2	NA	many
CASRVFSYNEQFF	TGTGCCAGCAGAGTTTTCTCCTACAATGAGCAGTTCTTC	TRBV2	TRBJ2-1	NA	few
CASSLDTYALHF	TGTGCCAGCAGTCTAGACACCTATGCCCTGCATTTT	TRBV12-3/TRBV12-4	TRBJ1-5	NA	NA
CASTLQGSQNIQYF	TGTGCCAGCACTCTACAGGGTTCCCAAAACATTCAGTACTTC	TRBV27	TRBJ2-4	NA	NA
CASKEYNYGYTF	TGTGCCAGCAAAGAATATAACTATGGCTACACCTTC	TRBV6-1	TRBJ1-2	NA	few